The sequence of this TCR beta chain was determined in a study of cytomegalovirus exposure and HLA in healthy donors (dated by TCRdb to about 2017). With respect to the entire study: According to an earlier analysis of several hundred of the donors, about 179 million T cells yielded 90 million to 130 million unique TCR beta sequences and approximately 300 Gb of sequence data. An early release covering roughly 640 HLA-typed donors comprised about 300 gigabases of sequencing data and 85 million to 100 million unique TCR sequences. The genetic ancestry cluster associated with self-reported Caucasian donors included over 80% of the 398 genotyped donors. The aim of the study was to test whether cataloging public T cell receptors could identify signatures of past pathogen exposure. The study profiled the T cell repertoires of approximately 700 subjects by immunosequencing and related them to cytomegalovirus serostatus. A separate validation cohort of approximately 130 different subjects was used in addition to the 666-subject first cohort. To predict cytomegalovirus infection status, the study brought together high-throughput TCR immunosequencing, statistical association of individual TCRs with disease status, and machine learning. To study patterns of TCR occurrence, a later analysis re-analyzed previously published TCR beta repertoires from several hundred donors and added high-resolution HLA genotyping. The later analysis used no new phenotypic data to find candidate immune exposures, relying instead on TCR beta sequences and their occurrence across donors. To decide whether each TCR beta V gene segment behaved as functional or pseudogenic, an earlier analysis of approximately 590 of the donors relied on high-throughput TCR beta sequencing. Donor age, sex, ethnicity and CMV serostatus were collected together with the repertoire data. Genome-wide SNP genotypes for about 65% of the 666 donors were used in a later genetic analysis, which treated that subset as a discovery cohort. All discovery cohort repertoires had been generated on a single sequencing platform. HLA typing included class I and class II loci at four-digit resolution. Typing coverage varied by locus: about 620-640 donors for A, B, C, DRB1 and DQB1; roughly 510 for DQA1; some 610 for DPA1; some 470 for DPB1. Four or five DR-DQ haplotypes were handled as single units for association and clustering, since linkage in the cohort was strong. Among 398 genotyped donors of the cohort, an average of roughly 240,000 unique TCR beta nucleotide sequences were sequenced per donor, around 18% of them non-productive.

The CDR3 starts with the cysteine, ends with the phenylalanine, and has 16 residues. Left in the record is the CDR3 DNA by itself, 48 bases read in frame from the first base. V has 4 bases trimmed and J has 3 bases trimmed; junction bases matching no gene number 10. From the germline V gene, CDR1 is MDHEN and CDR2 is SYDVKM. On this clone itself: Its target antigen remains unknown. Base qualities were left out, and no much larger clone turns up one base away.

Overall study results and their limits: Correlated functional status among segregating V segments might be attributable to linkage disequilibrium, but an unknown experimental factor could not be ruled out. While some public TCRs were present in many individuals, most TCR sequences turned up only very rarely across donors. Three of the identified cytomegalovirus-associated TCR beta chains were confirmed in vitro to be specific for cytomegalovirus antigens. According to a later analysis, TCR association rates differed among HLA loci, with DRB1 alleles showing the most associated TCRs and HLA-C alleles showing the fewest. In a later genetic analysis, a missense DCLRE1C variant was associated with V-gene and J-gene trimming of TCR beta chains, and the association was replicated in an independent cohort. Because the 87-base-pair reads could not distinguish some IMGT-functional V segments, including TRBV6-2 and TRBV6-3, those segments were excluded. A cluster of highly shared sequence variants was judged likely to be a technical artifact of the sequencing pipeline. Compared with the 666-donor mean, donors in an Asian-associated ancestry cluster had fewer N-insertions in productive TCRs, according to a later genetic analysis. CMV serostatus was the only immune exposure information available for the cohort. Broadly in line with IMGT annotations, most TCR beta V segments showed up in productive rearrangements about 87% or about 30% of the time in an earlier analysis of 450 to 600 of the donors. According to the authors, the approach could potentially be generalized to other disease states and immunological phenotypes. Because counts were too low, about 18 rarely observed V segments, including chromosome 9 orphons, were left out of the earlier analysis of 500 to 750 of the donors. In a later analysis, HLA-associated TCR beta chains showed more clonal expansion and lower generation probabilities than non-associated chains that were equally common. At a false discovery rate of 0.05, a later analysis linked under 20,000 TCR beta sequences to specific HLA alleles. The presence/absence analyses assumed that sequencing depth was roughly uniform across donors, and that assumption may not be true. The study listed 164 TCR beta chains as associated with cytomegalovirus. A further reported finding was that TCR beta sequences accurately predicted the HLA-A and HLA-B alleles for most subjects in the first cohort. Because HLA typing was missing for some donors at each locus, association tests included only the typed subset. The classifier was reported to diagnose cytomegalovirus status with high specificity and sensitivity in both the original and validation cohorts. Most CMV-associated TCR beta chains appeared to be HLA-restricted in a later analysis, and the HLA associations seemed to be driven largely by CMV exposure. A later analysis reported that several top co-occurrence clusters appeared linked to parvovirus B19, influenza, CMV and Epstein-Barr virus. When HLA alleles, especially DR and DQ, strongly co-occurred, attributing TCR associations to individual alleles was difficult. The cohort was sequenced for TCR beta chains only, and without alpha or paired-chain data the features that could be detected were limited.

The cohort was made up of 650 to 700 healthy bone marrow donors. All cohort members were sampled while nominally healthy, although unrecorded immune exposures were likely present. CMV serostatus was recorded as positive for roughly 290 and negative for about 50% of the 666 cohort members, whereas no CMV serostatus was recorded for the donor in question. Each donor provided a peripheral blood sample, and peripheral blood mononuclear cells were used for TCR beta sequencing. Genomic DNA was extracted from the blood cell samples with the Qiagen DNeasy Blood Extraction Kit. Library preparation employed the immunoSEQ multiplex PCR assay. For the multiplex PCR, a mixture combining 60 forward primers for TCR Vbeta segments and 13 reverse primers for TCR Jbeta segments was used. The CDR3 region of rearranged TCR beta genes was amplified from genomic DNA with a multiplex PCR assay. The amplified TCR beta libraries were sequenced on the Illumina HiSeq System as 87-base-pair reads. In the source study's methods: Across the 666 repertoires, a later analysis counted approximately 83 million unique TCR beta chains, around 11 million of which were shared by at least two donors. Raw reads were error-corrected and collapsed into unique sequences by a nearest-neighbor algorithm in which closely related sequences were merged to remove PCR and sequencing errors. V, D and J gene segments were assigned by aligning CDR3 sequences to IMGT reference sequences. For a sequence to be retained, at least a six-nucleotide match to both a V gene segment and a J gene segment was required. Rearrangements were classified as productive when the CDR3 lacked stop codons and remained in frame with V and J, and all other rearrangements were classified as non-productive. Following IMGT convention, CDR3 was defined as the stretch from the second conserved V-encoded cysteine up to the conserved J-encoded phenylalanine. In an earlier analysis of around 600 of the donors, sequences lacking an unambiguous match to a single V gene segment were excluded. An earlier analysis of 550 to 650 of the donors classified V segments as functional when productive rearrangements were above 56.7% and as segregating when the standard deviation between donors was above 5%. To diagnose cytomegalovirus status from the catalog of TCR beta chain sequences, a statistical classification framework was built. V and J gene assignment, in a later analysis, came from comparing TCR nucleotide sequences with IMGT/GENE-DB human TR gene sequences. Using the TCRdist pipeline, a later analysis assigned CDR3 sequences along with most-parsimonious VDJ recombination scenarios. In a later analysis, each TCR beta chain was defined by its CDR3 amino acid sequence together with its V-gene family, and reads without a unique V-gene family were excluded. As a way to deal with suspected cross-contamination and a sequencing artifact, a later analysis dropped more than 500 nucleotide sequences that were highly shared and had low generation probability. In a later analysis, a clonal expansion index was calculated for each public chain from normalized within-repertoire ranks of inferred template counts. In a later analysis, generation probabilities were computed using a VDJ recombination model fitted to out-of-frame rearrangements, and the results were checked against IGoR. In a later analysis, hypergeometric tests were used to score TCR-TCR, TCR-HLA and TCR-CMV co-occurrence, with a repertoire-size bias correction applied to TCR pairs. False discovery rates were estimated in a later analysis by permuting HLA or CMV assignments 20 times. In a later analysis, co-occurring TCRs were grouped using DBSCAN, and TCRdist sequence similarity was added for clustering within HLA-allele-positive subsets. Co-occurrence clustering excluded repertoires with fewer than 30,000 or more than 120,000 public chains, plus five with anomalous nucleotide sharing. Imported from immuneACCESS, the table was reduced by TCRdb to in-frame sequences with V and J called. These copies leave out some clones; in studies compared against another copy, an unresolved V gene accounts for under half, and the cause of the remainder is not known. The DNA gave D and trimming, while V, J and clone size come from that table. This sample comprises about 140,000 clones, roughly 78% of them detected only once. 4.8% of the sample rests with the top ten.

Rearrangement joined TRBV28 to TRBJ1-2, with 8 middle bases fitting TRBD1. The clonotype originates from a man aged 30-40 years in good health. The specimen was PBMCs. The DNA sequence reads TGTGCCAGCAGTTCCCTAGGTGGACAGGGTTACTATGGCTACACCTTC. It is translated as CASSSLGGQGYYGYTF.